The rows below give T cell receptor beta chains drawn from one sample of a study of cytomegalovirus exposure and HLA in healthy donors. The protocol was immunoSEQ multiplex PCR, while the TCRdb copy is restricted to in-frame clones and leaves out a portion. Here the sample spans about 97,000 clones, 55% to 80% being singletons. The specimen sequenced was PBMCs. Receptors were obtained from a human donor in good health. CDR3s include the opening cysteine and the closing phenylalanine or tryptophan. The D gene is left open where the match is weak. Some rows mark clone size as missing; the rest say once, few, many or name a class of expanded clone.

>TRBJ2-3|TRBV7-9|few|-
CASSHTDTQYF
TGTGCCAGCAGCCACACAGATACGCAGTATTTT
>TRBJ1-2|TRBV10-3|once|-
CAISIGAGIVEGYTF
TGTGCCATCAGTATTGGGGCAGGGATCGTTGAGGGCTACACCTTC
>TRBJ2-1|TRBV5-1|-|-
CASSEDRNYGNEQFF
TGCGCCAGCAGCGAGGATCGGAACTACGGCAATGAGCAGTTCTTC
>TRBJ1-1|TRBV6-6|-|-
CASSPVGGQSEAFF
TGTGCCAGCAGCCCGGTGGGTGGACAGAGTGAAGCTTTCTTT
>TRBJ1-3|TRBV30|-|-
CAWSVVGGNTIYF
TGTGCCTGGAGTGTAGTCGGGGGAAACACCATATATTTT
>TRBJ2-5|TRBV5-4|-|-
CASAPRLGRGETQYF
TGTGCCAGCGCCCCTCGGTTAGGACGGGGGGAGACCCAGTACTTC
>TRBJ2-7|TRBV28|-|TRBD1
CASSLYVPGQGLYEQYF
TGTGCCAGCAGTTTATACGTCCCGGGACAGGGGTTATACGAGCAGTACTTC
>TRBJ2-7|TRBV9|-|-
CASSPQGLEQYF
TGTGCCAGCAGCCCTCAGGGTCTCGAGCAGTACTTC
>TRBJ2-6|TRBV27|once|-
CASSPSGRQSSGANVLTF
TGTGCCAGCAGCCCCAGCGGGCGGCAAAGCTCTGGGGCCAACGTCCTGACTTTC
>TRBJ2-1|TRBV5-1|-|TRBD2
CASSLALAGGGANEQFF
TGCGCCAGCAGCTTGGCCCTAGCGGGAGGGGGAGCCAATGAGCAGTTCTTC
>TRBJ2-1|TRBV7-9|few|TRBD2
CASSPAGGPYNEQFF
TGTGCCAGCAGCCCAGCGGGAGGGCCCTACAATGAGCAGTTCTTC
>TRBJ1-3|TRBV29-1|-|-
CSVETQLGPTGGANTIYF
TGCAGCGTTGAGACCCAACTCGGACCTACCGGAGGGGCAAACACCATATATTTT
>TRBJ1-4|TRBV2|-|-
CASSRDGGNEKLFF
TGTGCCAGCAGTAGGGATGGGGGCAATGAAAAACTGTTTTTT
>TRBJ2-2|TRBV7-7|-|TRBD1
CASSPGQGANGELFF
TGTGCTAGCAGCCCCGGACAGGGGGCGAACGGGGAGCTGTTTTTT
>TRBJ2-7|TRBV5-4|-|TRBD2
CASSLASGSYEQYF
TGTGCCAGCAGCTTGGCTAGCGGCTCCTACGAGCAGTACTTC
>TRBJ2-1|TRBV5-1|-|TRBD1
CASSLQGLYNEQFF
TGCGCCAGCAGCTTACAGGGGCTCTACAATGAGCAGTTCTTC
>TRBJ2-1|TRBV6-6|-|-
CASSFRGQYNEQFF
TGTGCCAGCAGCTTCCGCGGTCAGTACAATGAGCAGTTCTTC
>TRBJ2-2|TRBV5-1|-|-
CASSFNGELFF
TGCGCCAGCAGCTTCAACGGGGAGCTGTTTTTT
>TRBJ2-5|TRBV5-6|-|TRBD1
CASSLGTGETQYF
TGTGCCAGCAGCCTAGGGACAGGCGAGACCCAGTACTTC
>TRBJ2-3|TRBV5-4|-|-
CASRRGQSSTDTQYF
TGTGCCAGCAGGCGGGGACAGTCTAGCACAGATACGCAGTATTTT
>TRBJ2-7|TRBV19|-|TRBD2
CASSSSGGPSYEQYF
TGTGCCAGTAGTTCCTCGGGAGGGCCTAGCTACGAGCAGTACTTC
>TRBJ2-7|TRBV15|few|-
CATSGDWAGRTYEQYF
TGTGCCACCAGCGGAGATTGGGCGGGACGGACCTACGAGCAGTACTTC
>TRBJ2-5|TRBV7-9|-|-
CASSLVTGSRETQYF
TGTGCCAGCAGCTTAGTGACGGGGTCACGGGAGACCCAGTACTTC
>TRBJ2-5|TRBV30|-|TRBD2
CAWGLAGGRETQYF
TGTGCCTGGGGACTAGCGGGAGGGAGGGAGACCCAGTACTTC
>TRBJ2-3|TRBV7-9|-|-
CASSFQPTALGTDTQYF
TGTGCCAGCAGCTTTCAGCCTACAGCATTAGGCACAGATACGCAGTATTTT
>TRBJ2-3|TRBV28|-|-
CASSRFAGSDTQYF
TGTGCCAGCAGTCGATTCGCGGGGTCCGATACGCAGTATTTT
>TRBJ1-1|TRBV29-1|-|TRBD1
CSVETGTGVTEAFF
TGCAGCGTCGAAACCGGGACAGGGGTCACTGAAGCTTTCTTT